This T cell receptor (beta chain) was retrieved from a study of cytomegalovirus exposure and HLA in healthy donors. General study results and limits: It was likely that a cluster of highly shared sequence variants was a sequencing artifact. TRBV6-2, TRBV6-3 and some other V segments were excluded as indistinguishable. When analyzed later, the rates of TCR association showed variation by HLA locus, with DRB1 the most and HLA-C the fewest.

The CDR3 consists of 15 residues. J gave up 3 bases and V 0 bases, and 4 bases lay outside the gene matches. CDR1 and CDR2 (germline): SGHRS, YFSETQ. Use of 60 Vbeta and 13 Jbeta primers characterized the PCR. Per the original data handling: In a later analysis, around 10 million of 65 million to 90 million unique beta chains occurred in at least two donors. Some clones are missing from TCRdb's copy, which holds only in-frame ones; the method was immunoSEQ multiplex PCR. The D gene and trimming were derived from the DNA, and the V and J assignments and clone size from that table. Of 80,000 to 100,000 clones in the sample, about four fifths are singletons; the top ten hold about 3.5%. With regard to this clone: Its specificity is unknown.

The clonotype was recovered from a male donor in good health and CMV-seropositive. The rearrangement links TRBV5-1 to TRBJ2-3; TRBD2 matches at 7 bases. Source material: PBMCs. CDR3 DNA: TGCGCCAGCAGCTTGGCCGTCGGGGGGACAGATACGCAGTATTTT. It yields the protein CASSLAVGGTDTQYF.